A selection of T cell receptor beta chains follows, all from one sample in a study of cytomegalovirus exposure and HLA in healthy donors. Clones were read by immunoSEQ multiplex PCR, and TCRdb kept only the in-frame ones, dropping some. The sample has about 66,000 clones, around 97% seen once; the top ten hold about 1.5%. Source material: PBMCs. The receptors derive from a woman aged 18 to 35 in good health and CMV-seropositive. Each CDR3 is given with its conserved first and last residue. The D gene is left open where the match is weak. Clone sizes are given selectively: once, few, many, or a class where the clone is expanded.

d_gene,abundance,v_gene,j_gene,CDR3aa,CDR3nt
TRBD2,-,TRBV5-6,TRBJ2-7,CASSPSGVPYEQYF,TGTGCCAGCAGCCCTAGCGGGGTACCCTACGAGCAGTACTTC
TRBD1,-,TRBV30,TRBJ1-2,CAWSAFDRDGYTF,TGTGCCTGGAGCGCATTCGACAGGGACGGCTACACCTTC
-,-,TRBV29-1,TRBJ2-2,CSGAWGGRELFF,TGCAGCGGGGCATGGGGGGGCAGGGAGCTGTTTTTT
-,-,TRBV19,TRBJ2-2,CASSVGSGELFF,TGTGCCAGTAGTGTCGGGTCCGGGGAGCTGTTTTTT
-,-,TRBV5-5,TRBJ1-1,CASSLQGHFDTEAFF,TGTGCCAGCAGCTTACAGGGACATTTTGACACTGAAGCTTTCTTT
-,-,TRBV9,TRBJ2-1,CASSQSGGEQFF,TGTGCCAGCAGCCAAAGTGGAGGTGAGCAGTTCTTC
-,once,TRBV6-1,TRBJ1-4,CASMLGEKLFF,TGTGCCAGCATGCTGGGCGAAAAACTGTTTTTT
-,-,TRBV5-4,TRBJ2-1,CASSPVAGRVGNEQFF,TGTGCCAGCAGCCCCGTTGCGGGACGGGTAGGCAATGAGCAGTTCTTC
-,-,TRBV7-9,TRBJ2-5,CASSLAAESQETQYF,TGTGCCAGCAGCTTAGCTGCGGAGTCCCAAGAGACCCAGTACTTC
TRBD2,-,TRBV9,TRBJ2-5,CASSAGTRLGETQYF,TGTGCCAGCAGCGCCGGGACTAGGCTGGGGGAGACCCAGTACTTC
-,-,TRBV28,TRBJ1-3,CASSFWAGYRNTIYF,TGTGCCAGCAGTTTTTGGGCAGGGTATCGAAACACCATATATTTT
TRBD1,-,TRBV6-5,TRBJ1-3,CASSYSTGEGNTIYF,TGTGCCAGCAGTTACTCAACAGGGGAAGGAAACACCATATATTTT
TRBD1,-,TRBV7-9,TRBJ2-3,CASSWGTGATDTQYF,TGTGCCAGCAGCTGGGGGACAGGGGCGACAGATACGCAGTATTTT
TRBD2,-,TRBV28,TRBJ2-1,CASSFRPRTRSYEQFF,TGTGCCAGCAGTTTCCGCCCCCGGACTAGAAGCTATGAGCAGTTCTTC
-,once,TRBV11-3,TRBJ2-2,CASSAGLGGVVTGELFF,TGTGCCAGCAGCGCCGGTTTGGGGGGAGTTGTCACCGGGGAGCTGTTTTTT
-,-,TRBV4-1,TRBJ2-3,CASSRRWTASTDTQYF,TGCGCCAGCAGCCGAAGATGGACAGCTAGCACAGATACGCAGTATTTT
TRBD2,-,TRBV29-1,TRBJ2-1,CSVTGLAGGEQFF,TGCAGCGTAACGGGACTAGCGGGAGGTGAGCAGTTCTTC
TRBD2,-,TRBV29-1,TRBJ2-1,CSVTGTSGRVYNEQFF,TGCAGCGTTACCGGGACTAGCGGGAGGGTCTACAATGAGCAGTTCTTC
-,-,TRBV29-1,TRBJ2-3,CSVVYSTDTQYF,TGCAGCGTTGTCTACAGCACAGATACGCAGTATTTT
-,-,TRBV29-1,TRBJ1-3,CSVEASSGNTIYF,TGCAGCGTTGAGGCCAGCTCTGGAAACACCATATATTTT
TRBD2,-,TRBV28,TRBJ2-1,CASITLAGGNEQFF,TGTGCCAGCATTACGCTAGCGGGAGGCAATGAGCAGTTCTTC
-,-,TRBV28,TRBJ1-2,CASSTSGAFYGYTF,TGTGCCAGCAGTACCTCAGGGGCCTTCTATGGCTACACCTTC
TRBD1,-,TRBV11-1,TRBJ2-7,CASSLWQGAGEQYF,TGTGCCAGCAGCTTATGGCAGGGGGCGGGAGAGCAGTACTTC
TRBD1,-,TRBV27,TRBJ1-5,CASSLGTGLSNQPQHF,TGTGCCAGCAGTTTAGGGACAGGGTTGAGCAATCAGCCCCAGCATTTT
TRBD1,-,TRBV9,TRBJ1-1,CASSGDRGGYTEAFF,TGTGCCAGCAGCGGAGACAGGGGAGGATACACTGAAGCTTTCTTT
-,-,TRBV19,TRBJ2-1,CASSIVPGEQFF,TGTGCCAGTAGTATAGTCCCGGGAGAGCAGTTCTTC
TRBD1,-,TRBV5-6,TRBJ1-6,CASSLDRGHLQGNSPLHF,TGTGCCAGCAGCTTGGACAGGGGGCACCTCCAGGGTAATTCACCCCTCCACTTT
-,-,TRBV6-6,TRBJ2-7,CASSYPGSYEQYF,TGTGCCAGCAGTTACCCCGGTTCCTACGAGCAGTACTTC
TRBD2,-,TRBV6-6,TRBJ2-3,CASKRESGDTQYF,TGTGCCAGTAAGCGGGAGTCGGGGGATACGCAGTATTTT
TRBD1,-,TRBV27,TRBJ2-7,CASSYWDRSYEQYF,TGTGCCAGCAGTTATTGGGACAGGTCCTACGAGCAGTACTTC
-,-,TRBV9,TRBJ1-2,CASSGAWPHF,TGTGCCAGCAGCGGGGCCTGGCCCCACTTC
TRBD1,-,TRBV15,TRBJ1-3,CATSKGQGYTIYF,TGTGCCACCAGCAAAGGACAGGGGTACACCATATATTTT
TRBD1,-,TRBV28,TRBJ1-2,CASSPRDRSYGYTF,TGTGCCAGCAGCCCCCGGGACAGGAGCTATGGCTACACCTTC
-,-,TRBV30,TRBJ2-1,CAWRKPGFSYNEQFF,TGTGCCTGGAGAAAACCGGGTTTCTCCTACAATGAGCAGTTCTTC
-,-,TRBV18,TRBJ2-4,CASSPQSGENIQYF,TGTGCCAGCTCACCCCAATCGGGAGAAAACATTCAGTACTTC
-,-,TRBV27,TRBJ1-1,CASILAWPHTEAFF,TGTGCCAGCATCCTTGCCTGGCCTCACACTGAAGCTTTCTTT
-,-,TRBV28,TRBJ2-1,CASSLWGSFNNEQFF,TGTGCCAGCAGTTTATGGGGTAGCTTTAACAATGAGCAGTTCTTC
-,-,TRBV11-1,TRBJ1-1,CASSAVPNTEAFF,TGTGCCAGCAGCGCAGTCCCGAACACTGAAGCTTTCTTT
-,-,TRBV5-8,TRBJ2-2,CASSPGHLPGELFF,TGTGCCAGCAGCCCGGGACACCTCCCCGGGGAGCTGTTTTTT
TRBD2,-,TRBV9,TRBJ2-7,CASSVQSSGYYEQYF,TGTGCCAGCAGCGTACAATCTAGCGGCTACTACGAGCAGTACTTC
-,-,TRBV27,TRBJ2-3,CATSEGREYF,TGTGCCACCAGCGAGGGCCGTGAGTATTTT
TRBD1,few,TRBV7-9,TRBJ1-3,CASSLPGQGGNTIYF,TGTGCCAGCAGCTTACCCGGACAGGGAGGAAACACCATATATTTT